What follows describes a single TCR beta chain. The data belong to a study of early T cells in non-severe SARS-CoV-2 infection. Separate cDNA molecules each had unique molecular identifiers attached to them. MiXCR, applied by TCRdb to the 5' RACE reads, yields one record per CDR3 protein. The data show about 50,000 distinct CDR3 sequences, about 6.2% seen once. The TCR originated in an adult who was a healthcare worker with PCR-confirmed SARS-CoV-2 infection or an uninfected control (not recorded which). Specimen: whole blood, collected at baseline.

CDR3: CASSLGAVDSYEQYF. In DNA form, the CDR3 reads TGTGCCAGCAGCTTGGGGGCAGTCGACTCCTACGAGCAGTACTTC. The chain combines TRBV5-5 with TRBJ2-7; no clear D. This CDR3 region has 15 residues. V lost 0 bases to trimming and J lost 0 bases, with 10 bases between them. Germline V gene sequence: CDR1 SGHKS, CDR2 YYEKEE (reference sequence).